This T cell receptor beta chain was captured by sequencing in a study of CD8 T cells in ankylosing spondylitis. The germline gives CDR1 LNHNV, CDR2 YYDKDF (reference sequence). The length of the CDR3 is 15 residues. TCRdb re-derived calls from the 5' RACE reads in MiXCR, one entry per CDR3 protein. Of some 240,000 distinct CDR3 sequences detected, 20% to 30% appear once; the ten largest clones hold over 0.55%. Findings and limits, study-wide: Disease-associated clones were reportedly significantly overrepresented in matched ankylosing spondylitis synovial fluid.

Note on this clonotype: Its antigen is undetermined. Its ends do not fully match the called genes, so a read error is possible.

The sequence was collected from a male donor with ankylosing spondylitis or in good health (not recorded which). The material sequenced was blood, either unsorted or a sorted T cell fraction (not recorded which). This chain links TRBV15 with TRBJ1-5, with D possibly matching TRBD1 (6 bases). CDR3 protein: CANSRDGQSNQPQHF. In DNA form, the CDR3 reads TGTGCCAACAGCAGAGATGGACAGAGCAATCAGCCCCAGCATTTT.